This T cell receptor (beta chain) is drawn from a study of post-analysis software for immune sequencing data. In regard to this clonotype: Antigen unknown.

Built from TCR beta cDNA, the libraries had unique molecular identifiers in them. MiXCR, applied by TCRdb to the PCR reads, yields one record per CDR3 protein. Among about 770,000 distinct CDR3 sequences listed, around 46% were seen once. This CDR3 has 11 residues. Germline-derived CDR1 and CDR2 are KGHDR and SFDVKD. V was clipped by 4 bases and J by 5 bases, with 4 bases between them. Study-level points and caveats: Four or five TRBV segments (TRBV5-6, TRBV5-1 and TRBV20-1 among them) occurred more frequently in patients than in controls.

Sequencing used blood. This rearrangement joins TRBV24-1 to TRBJ2-5; D is unresolved. The TCR sequence derives from a girl between 5 and 17 years old with multiple sclerosis. This CDR3 reads CATSESETQYF. Here the CDR3 DNA reads TGTGCCACCAGTGAATCGGAGACCCAGTACTTC.